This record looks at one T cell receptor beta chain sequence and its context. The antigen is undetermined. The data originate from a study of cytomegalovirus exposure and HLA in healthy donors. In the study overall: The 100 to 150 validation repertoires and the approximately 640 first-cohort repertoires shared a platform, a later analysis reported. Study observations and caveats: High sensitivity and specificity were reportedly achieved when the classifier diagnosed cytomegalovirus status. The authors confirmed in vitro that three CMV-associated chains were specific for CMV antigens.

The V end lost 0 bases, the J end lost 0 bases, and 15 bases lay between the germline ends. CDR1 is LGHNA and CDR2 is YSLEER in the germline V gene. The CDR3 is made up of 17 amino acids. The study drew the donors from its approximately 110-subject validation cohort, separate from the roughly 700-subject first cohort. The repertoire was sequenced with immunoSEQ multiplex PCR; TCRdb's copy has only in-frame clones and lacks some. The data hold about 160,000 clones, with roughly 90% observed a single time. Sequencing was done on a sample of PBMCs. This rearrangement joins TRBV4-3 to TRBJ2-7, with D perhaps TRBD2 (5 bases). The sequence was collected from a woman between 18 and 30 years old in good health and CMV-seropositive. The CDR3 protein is CASSQDTDGMSSYEQYF. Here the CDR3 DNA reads TGCGCCAGCAGCCAAGATACCGACGGGATGAGCTCCTACGAGCAGTACTTC.